The rows below give T cell receptor beta chains drawn from one sample of a study of shared clonotypes between healthy human individuals. Sequencing was performed with immunoSEQ multiplex PCR; in TCRdb, only in-frame clones are kept and a portion is missing. The table has approximately 350,000 clones, around two thirds seen once; the top ten hold approximately 10%. The sample taken for sequencing was memory CD4+ T cells sorted from blood. The receptors derive from a young man in good health. CDR3s include the opening cysteine and the closing phenylalanine or tryptophan. The D gene is left open where the match is weak. The size of a clone is reported for some rows only, either as once, few or many, or as a class for expanded clones.

j_call clone_size d_call v_call cdr3_nt cdr3_aa
TRBJ1-5 - - TRBV18 TGTGCCAGCTCACCACCGGCCGGGACATTGGGCAATCAGCCCCAGCATTTT CASSPPAGTLGNQPQHF
TRBJ1-3 many TRBD1 TRBV18 TGTGCCAGCTCACCAAGCCAGGGGGCAGGTGGAAACACCATATATTTT CASSPSQGAGGNTIYF
TRBJ2-3 - - TRBV28 TGTGCCAGCAGGGGACCGAACACAGATACGCAGTATTTT CASRGPNTDTQYF
TRBJ2-1 - - TRBV6-1 TGTGCCAGCAGTGGGGTTGTCAAAGCGTTCTTC CASSGVVKAFF
TRBJ1-3 - TRBD1 TRBV6-5 TGTGCCAGCAGTTACACAGACAGGGGTGGAAACACCATATATTTT CASSYTDRGGNTIYF
TRBJ2-1 - - TRBV7-2 TGTGCCAGCAGCTTAGTAGTGAGCTCCTACAATGAGCAGTTCTTC CASSLVVSSYNEQFF
TRBJ2-3 - TRBD2 TRBV7-9 TGTGCCAGCAGCTTTTCCGGGACTAGAAGCACAGATACGCAGTATTTT CASSFSGTRSTDTQYF
TRBJ2-2 once TRBD2 TRBV5-4 TGTGCCAGCAGCCTGACTAGCGGGGACACCGGGGAGCTGTTTTTT CASSLTSGDTGELFF
TRBJ1-1 - - TRBV29-1 TGCAGCGTTAAGGTGGGGGGCGAGACTTACACTGAAGCTTTCTTT CSVKVGGETYTEAFF
TRBJ2-1 - TRBD1 TRBV7-9 TGTGCCAGCAGCTGGGACAGGGGTTACAATGAGCAGTTCTTC CASSWDRGYNEQFF
TRBJ1-5 once TRBD1 TRBV6-1 TGTGCCAGCAGTGTAGACAGGGGTCAGCCCCAGCATTTT CASSVDRGQPQHF
TRBJ2-7 - TRBD2 TRBV10-3 TGTGCCATCAGTGAGTCGATCCTAGCGGGAATGAGGTCGTCGGACGAGCAGTACTTC CAISESILAGMRSSDEQYF
TRBJ2-1 - TRBD2 TRBV19 TGTGCCAGTAGTATAGATGGGGGGGCCTACAATGAGCAGTTCTTC CASSIDGGAYNEQFF
TRBJ1-1 - - TRBV18 TGTGCCAGCTCCCTCCTGGGGGGTGACACTGAAGCTTTCTTT CASSLLGGDTEAFF
TRBJ1-5 - - TRBV28 TGTGCCATTTCTGGGGTGGATCAGCCCCAGCATTTT CAISGVDQPQHF
TRBJ1-2 - - TRBV11-2 TGTGCCAGCAGCCGAGAGGGGAATGGCTACACCTTC CASSREGNGYTF
TRBJ2-7 - TRBD1 TRBV9 TGTGCCAGCAGCATTGCCCAGGGGGCCTACGAGCAGTACTTC CASSIAQGAYEQYF
TRBJ2-2 - TRBD2 TRBV7-2 TGTGCCAGCAGCTTAGCCCGACTAGCGGGAGGGCCCGACGGGGAGCTGTTTTTT CASSLARLAGGPDGELFF
TRBJ2-7 - - TRBV2 TGTGCCGGGGGGAGGGACAGACCCTACGAGCAGTACTTC CAGGRDRPYEQYF
TRBJ2-7 few TRBD2 TRBV28 TGTGCCAGCAGTTCCGGGACTAGCGGGATAGTAAGGGAGCAGTACTTC CASSSGTSGIVREQYF
TRBJ2-1 once TRBD2 TRBV5-1 TGCGCCAGCAGCTTGGTTCTAGCGGGAGAACGGGAGCAGTTCTTC CASSLVLAGEREQFF
TRBJ1-3 - TRBD1 TRBV5-1 TGCGCCAGCAGCTCCCAAGACAGGGGAAGATCTGGAAACACCATATATTTT CASSSQDRGRSGNTIYF
TRBJ2-1 - - TRBV5-8 TGTGCCAGCAGCTTGGTGGGACGATCGGGCAATGAGCAGTTCTTC CASSLVGRSGNEQFF
TRBJ2-3 few - TRBV11-2 TGTGCCAGCAGCCTCTTAGCCTCAACACGGTTTGCGGATACGCAGTATTTT CASSLLASTRFADTQYF
TRBJ2-5 - - TRBV21-1 TGTGCCAGGGGGGAGACAGGGCGACAAGAGACCCAGTACTTC CARGETGRQETQYF
TRBJ2-7 - - TRBV6-1 TGTGCCAGCAGTGATCGTGGCCGGACCTACGAGCAGTACTTC CASSDRGRTYEQYF
TRBJ2-1 - - TRBV5-4 TGTGCCAGCAGAACAGACTCCACGAATGAGCAGTTCTTC CASRTDSTNEQFF
TRBJ2-5 - TRBD1 TRBV15 TGTGCCACCAGCAGAGTTCGGGGACAGGGAGGAGAGACCCAGTACTTC CATSRVRGQGGETQYF
TRBJ2-1 - - TRBV19 TGTGCCAGTAGTATAGTTCGGAGCTCCTACAATGAGCAGTTCTTC CASSIVRSSYNEQFF
TRBJ1-4 many - TRBV4-1 TGCGCCAGCAGCTGGCGACGGGGTGTGACTAATGAAAAACTGTTTTTT CASSWRRGVTNEKLFF
TRBJ1-4 once - TRBV18 TGTGCCAGCTCACCGGGGGCGGCTAATGAAAAACTGTTTTTT CASSPGAANEKLFF